The 17 T cell receptor beta chains presented below share a single source sample, sequenced in a study of OX40 agonist ivuxolimab in advanced cancers. TCRdb keeps only in-frame clones here, not all; method: immunoSEQ multiplex PCR. The sample lists about 38,000 clones; roughly 80% were seen once. The sequencing here drew on CD4+ or CD8+ T cells sorted from blood, taken in a trial of the OX40 agonist ivuxolimab. These receptors were obtained from an adult with an advanced solid tumor such as melanoma, head and neck, liver or kidney cancer.

This chain uses TRBV6-6 with TRBJ1-3, with 8 nucleotides matching TRBD1. After removal of 3 bases from V and 4 bases from J, the junction contained 5 bases not matched to a gene. The CDR3 is 15 residues long. In germline, CDR1 is MNHNY, CDR2 SVGAGI (reference sequence). CDR3 sequence reads: CASSYSRDRGNTIYF. DNA of the CDR3: TGTGCCAGCAGTTATTCCAGGGACAGGGGAAACACCATATATTTT.

This chain uses TRBV13 with TRBJ2-1, with 10 bases lining up with TRBD2. Trimming cost V 6 bases and J 3 bases; bases outside gene matches: 5. Germline V lookup: CDR1 PRHDT, CDR2 FYEKMQ (reference sequence). This CDR3 spans 15 amino acids. The CDR3 spells CASSPGTSDYNEQFF. CDR3 nucleotide sequence: TGTGCCAGCAGTCCCGGGACTAGCGACTACAATGAGCAGTTCTTC.

The V call is TRBV2, the J call TRBJ1-2; D gene ambiguous. Germline V gene data show CDR1 as SNHLY and CDR2 as FYNNEI. CDR3 length: 12 amino acids. V gave up 6 bases and J gave up 4 bases, with 9 bases separating them. The CDR3 DNA reads as TGTGCCAGCAGGGTGGGCTCCTATGGCTACACCTTC. It specifies CASRVGSYGYTF.

J is TRBJ2-2 and V is TRBV15, with TRBD1 as a possible D gene (6 bases). The CDR3 extends over 14 amino acids. CDR1 is LNHNV, CDR2 YYDKDF, per germline (reference sequence). Trimming stripped 8 bases from V and 1 base from J, with 11 bases between. Here the CDR3 reads CATLPGQNTGELFF. CDR3 coding DNA: TGTGCCACCCTGCCGGGACAGAACACCGGGGAGCTGTTTTTT.

V and J are TRBV5-4 and TRBJ1-2; tentatively, D is TRBD1 (5 bases). With 0 bases removed from V and 8 bases from J, the gap between germline ends came to 11 bases. The CDR3 consists of 13 residues. Germline CDR1 is SGHNT and CDR2 is YYREEE (reference sequence). CDR3 loop: CASSLEVGHGYTF. The CDR3 DNA is TGTGCCAGCAGCTTGGAAGTGGGGCACGGCTACACCTTC.

V gene TRBV5-1 combines with J gene TRBJ2-3; 9 nucleotides align to TRBD2. This CDR3 region has 14 residues. The germline V gene encodes CDR1 SGHRS and CDR2 YFSETQ. Trimming removed 4 bases from V and 5 bases from J; junction bases left unmatched: 5. The CDR3 spells CASSDLAGRDTQYF. CDR3 bases: TGCGCCAGCAGCGACCTAGCGGGGAGAGATACGCAGTATTTT.

DNA for the CDR3: TGTGCCAGCAGTGACCGGGGCCGCCCGTGGGGCTACACCTTC. Translated: CASSDRGRPWGYTF. V gene TRBV6-1 combines with J gene TRBJ1-2, with D possibly TRBD1 on 5 matching bases. The CDR3 length is 14 residues. Trimming stripped 3 bases from V and 8 bases from J, with 16 bases between. Germline V gives CDR1 MNHNS, CDR2 SASEGT.

The V and J genes are TRBV6-6 and TRBJ1-2, with D possibly matching TRBD1 (6 bases). Germline V gene lookup returns CDR1 MNHNY and CDR2 SVGAGI (reference sequence). V dropped 4 bases and J dropped 2 bases, with 11 bases sitting between them. This CDR3 is built from 14 residues. Written as DNA, the CDR3 is TGTGCCAGCAGTTGGGAGGGGGGAAACTATGGCTACACCTTC. Its protein is CASSWEGGNYGYTF.

The CDR3 sequence is CASSLVAQGAETQYF. The DNA of the CDR3 is TGTGCCAGCAGCTTAGTTGCACAGGGAGCCGAGACCCAGTACTTC. This chain uses TRBV7-9 with TRBJ2-5; weak D call: TRBD1 (6 bases). Germline CDR1 is SEHNR and CDR2 is FQNEAQ (reference sequence). The CDR3 spans 15 residues. V lost 1 base and J lost 5, with 14 bases in between.

This clone turned up a few times. V gene TRBV2 combines with J gene TRBJ1-2; 7 positions match TRBD1. This CDR3 spans 13 amino acids. Losses at the gene ends were 5 bases for V and 2 bases for J; bases not matched to a gene: 2. Germline CDR1 and CDR2: SNHLY and FYNNEI. DNA for the CDR3: TGTGCCAGCAGTCGACAGGGAAACTATGGCTACACCTTC. Translating it yields CASSRQGNYGYTF.

On this clone: Distinct nucleotide sequences in the sample also encode this CDR3. The chain uses TRBV2 and TRBJ1-3; no firm D call. This CDR3 region has 12 residues. Between the trimmed V and J ends, which lost 3 bases and 4 bases, there was a span of 4 bases. Germline V gene sequence: CDR1 SNHLY, CDR2 FYNNEI. The CDR3 coding sequence is TGTGCCAGCAGTGAGACCGGAAACACCATATATTTT. Its protein product is CASSETGNTIYF.

The rearrangement joins TRBV11-3 to TRBJ2-1; no clear D. CDR3 length equals 13 residues. Germline V gives CDR1 SGHNT, CDR2 YENEEA. V lost 5 bases and J lost 10, with 15 bases in between. CDR3 nucleotide sequence: TGTGCCAGCAGCCCAAACGTTGGGCGGGAGCAGTTCTTC. The encoded protein is CASSPNVGREQFF.

The chain links TRBV6-1 to TRBJ1-6, with TRBD1 identical over 7 bases. The CDR3 length is 14 residues. Germline V gene data show CDR1 as MNHNS and CDR2 as SASEGT. V lost 6 bases to trimming and J lost 7 bases; unmatched junction nucleotides: 6. CDR3 in DNA: TGTGCCAGCAGCCCCGGGACAGAAAATTCACCCCTCCACTTT. Protein: CASSPGTENSPLHF.

The V call is TRBV10-3, the J call TRBJ2-3, with 10 bases lining up with TRBD2. CDR3 size: 15 residues. The V segment lost 5 bases and the J segment 0 bases; nucleotides outside the gene matches: 2. Germline CDR1 and CDR2: ENHRY and SYGVKD. The CDR3 coding sequence is TGTGCCATCAGTAGGACTAGCGGTAGCACAGATACGCAGTATTTT. Protein product: CAISRTSGSTDTQYF.

The rearrangement joins TRBV7-2 to TRBJ2-1; TRBD2 aligns across 10 bases. With V trimmed by 4 bases and J by 10 bases, 19 bases remained unmatched. This CDR3 contains 18 residues. Germline loops: CDR1 SGHTA, CDR2 FQGNSA. Here the CDR3 DNA reads TGTGCCAGCAGCTCTAGCCCCCCGGGACTAGCGCTGCAGAGCGAGCAGTTCTTC. It yields the protein CASSSSPPGLALQSEQFF.

This clone was seen only once. V is TRBV28 and J is TRBJ2-7; D possibly corresponds to TRBD2 (7 bases). V lost 3 bases to trimming and J lost 2 bases, with 11 bases between them. The germline gives CDR1 MDHEN, CDR2 SYDVKM. CDR3 length equals 14 residues. The CDR3 DNA reads as TGTGCCAGCAGTTTTGGAGGGGGGGCCTACGAGCAGTACTTC. The encoded protein is CASSFGGGAYEQYF.

This rearrangement joins TRBV23-1 to TRBJ1-2; D perhaps matches TRBD1 (5 bases). TRBV23-1 is an ORF, with its function uncertain. Trimming took off 0 bases at V and 4 bases at J, with 12 bases between the two ends. The CDR3 contains 15 residues. The chain's CDR3 is CASSQSPGGFYGYTF. CDR3 nucleotide sequence: TGCGCCAGCAGTCAATCGCCCGGGGGGTTCTATGGCTACACCTTC.